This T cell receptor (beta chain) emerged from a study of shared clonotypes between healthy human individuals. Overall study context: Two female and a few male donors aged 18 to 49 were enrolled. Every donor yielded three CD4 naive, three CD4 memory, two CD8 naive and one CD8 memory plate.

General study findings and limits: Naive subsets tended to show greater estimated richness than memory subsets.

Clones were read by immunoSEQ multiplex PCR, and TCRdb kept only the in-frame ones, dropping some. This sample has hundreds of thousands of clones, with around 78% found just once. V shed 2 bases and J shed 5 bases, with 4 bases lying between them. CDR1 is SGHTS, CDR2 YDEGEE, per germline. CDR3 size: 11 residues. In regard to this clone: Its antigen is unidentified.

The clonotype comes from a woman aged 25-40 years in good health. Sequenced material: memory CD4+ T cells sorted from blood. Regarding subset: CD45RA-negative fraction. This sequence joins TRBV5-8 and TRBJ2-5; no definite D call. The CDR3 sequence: CASSFKETQYF. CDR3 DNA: TGTGCCAGCAGCTTCAAGGAGACCCAGTACTTC.